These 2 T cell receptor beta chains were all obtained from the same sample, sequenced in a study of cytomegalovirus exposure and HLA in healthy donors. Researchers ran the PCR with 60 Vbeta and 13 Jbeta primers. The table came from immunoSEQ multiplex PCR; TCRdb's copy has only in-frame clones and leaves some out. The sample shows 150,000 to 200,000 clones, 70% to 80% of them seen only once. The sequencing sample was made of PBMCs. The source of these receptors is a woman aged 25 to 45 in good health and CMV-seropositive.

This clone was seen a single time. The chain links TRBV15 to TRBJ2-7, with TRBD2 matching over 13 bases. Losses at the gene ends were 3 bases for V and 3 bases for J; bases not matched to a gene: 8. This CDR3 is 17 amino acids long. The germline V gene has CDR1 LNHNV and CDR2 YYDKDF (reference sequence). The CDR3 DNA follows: TGTGCCACCAGCAGCGGGACTAGCGGGGCCCCTATCTACGAGCAGTACTTC. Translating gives CATSSGTSGAPIYEQYF. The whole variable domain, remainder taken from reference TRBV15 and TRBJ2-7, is DAMVIQNPRYQVTQFGKPVTLSCSQTLNHNVMYWYQQKSSQAPKLLFHYYDKDFNNEADTPDNFQSRRPNTSFCFLDIRSPGLGDTAMYLCATSSGTSGAPIYEQYFGPGTRLTVT.

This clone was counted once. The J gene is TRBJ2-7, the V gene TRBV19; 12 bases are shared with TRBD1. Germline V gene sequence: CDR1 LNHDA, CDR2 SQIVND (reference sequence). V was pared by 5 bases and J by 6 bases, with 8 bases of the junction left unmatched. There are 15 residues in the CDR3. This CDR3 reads CASSPGTGGISEQYF. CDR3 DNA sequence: TGTGCCAGTAGTCCCGGGACAGGGGGCATTAGCGAGCAGTACTTC.